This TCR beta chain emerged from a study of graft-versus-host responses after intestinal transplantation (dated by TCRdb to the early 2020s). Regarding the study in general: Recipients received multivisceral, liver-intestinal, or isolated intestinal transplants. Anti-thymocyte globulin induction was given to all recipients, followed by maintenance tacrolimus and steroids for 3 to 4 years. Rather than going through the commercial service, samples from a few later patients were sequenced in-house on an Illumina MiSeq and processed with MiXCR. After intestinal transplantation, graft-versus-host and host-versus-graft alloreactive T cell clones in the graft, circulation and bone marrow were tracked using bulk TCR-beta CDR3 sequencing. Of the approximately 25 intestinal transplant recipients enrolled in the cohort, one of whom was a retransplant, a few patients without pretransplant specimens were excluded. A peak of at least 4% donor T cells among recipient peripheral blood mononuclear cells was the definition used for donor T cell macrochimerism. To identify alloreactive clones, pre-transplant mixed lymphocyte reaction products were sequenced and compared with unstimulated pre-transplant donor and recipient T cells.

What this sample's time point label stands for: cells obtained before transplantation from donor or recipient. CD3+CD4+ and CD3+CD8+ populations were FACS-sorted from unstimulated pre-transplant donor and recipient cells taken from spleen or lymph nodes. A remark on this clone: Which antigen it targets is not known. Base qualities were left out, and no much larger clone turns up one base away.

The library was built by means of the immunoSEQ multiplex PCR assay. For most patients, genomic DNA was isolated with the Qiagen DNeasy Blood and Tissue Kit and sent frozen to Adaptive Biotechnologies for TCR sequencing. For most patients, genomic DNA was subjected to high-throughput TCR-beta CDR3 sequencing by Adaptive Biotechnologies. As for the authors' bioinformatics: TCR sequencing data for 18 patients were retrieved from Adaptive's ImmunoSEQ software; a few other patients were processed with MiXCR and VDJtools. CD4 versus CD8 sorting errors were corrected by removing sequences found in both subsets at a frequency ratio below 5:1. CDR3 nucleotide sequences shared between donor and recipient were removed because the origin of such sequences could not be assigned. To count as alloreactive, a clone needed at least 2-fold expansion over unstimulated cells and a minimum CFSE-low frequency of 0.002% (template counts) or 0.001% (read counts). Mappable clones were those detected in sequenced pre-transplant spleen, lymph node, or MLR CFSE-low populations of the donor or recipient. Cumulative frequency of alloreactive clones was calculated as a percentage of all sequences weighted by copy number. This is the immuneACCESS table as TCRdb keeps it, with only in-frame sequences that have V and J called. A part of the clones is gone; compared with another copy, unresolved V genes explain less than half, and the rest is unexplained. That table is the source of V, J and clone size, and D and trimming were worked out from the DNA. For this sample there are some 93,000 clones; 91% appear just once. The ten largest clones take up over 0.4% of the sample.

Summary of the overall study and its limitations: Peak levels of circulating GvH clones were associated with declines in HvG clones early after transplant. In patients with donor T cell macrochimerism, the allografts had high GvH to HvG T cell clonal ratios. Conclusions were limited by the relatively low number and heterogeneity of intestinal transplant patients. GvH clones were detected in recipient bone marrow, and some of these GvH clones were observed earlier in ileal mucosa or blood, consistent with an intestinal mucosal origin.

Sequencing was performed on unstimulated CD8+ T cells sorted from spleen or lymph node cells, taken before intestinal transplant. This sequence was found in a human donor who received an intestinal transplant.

Here is the DNA: TGTGCCAGCAGCGTACGACCGGGGGACAGCTCTGGCTACACCTTC. Its protein is CASSVRPGDSSGYTF. The chain couples TRBV9 to TRBJ1-2; TRBD1 aligns with 7 central bases. In the germline V gene, CDR1 corresponds to SGDLS and CDR2 to YYNGEE. The CDR3, cysteine through phenylalanine, is 15 amino acids long. CDR3 DNA is the only sequence kept; it has 45 bases, read in frame from the first base. Trimming leaves V shorter by 1 base and J shorter by 7 bases, with the junction holding 10 bases beyond the gene matches.